The 30 T cell receptor beta chains in this list originate from one sample, sequenced in a study of T cell responses to AZD1222 COVID-19 vaccine. Profiling relied on immunoSEQ multiplex PCR, and the TCRdb table lists in-frame clones only, not all of them. The data hold approximately 120,000 clones, with roughly 90% observed a single time. The sample in question was peripheral blood, obtained on day 0 of AZD1222 vaccination. The receptors come from an adult in good health.

As for this clone: Germline and junction disagree at one end, which may indicate a read error. The V call is TRBV4-3, the J call TRBJ2-7; D perhaps matches TRBD1 (6 bases). The germline V gene has CDR1 LGHNA and CDR2 YSLEER. CDR3 length: 16 residues. The CDR3 nucleotides are TGCGCCAGCAGACAAGATACAGGGACGAGCTCCTACGAGCAGTACTTC. It is translated as CASRQDTGTSSYEQYF.

This rearrangement joins TRBV30 to TRBJ2-7; 7 bases map to TRBD1. The CDR3 covers 12 residues. Germline V gene sequence: CDR1 GTSNPN, CDR2 SVGIG (reference sequence). Unmatched junction bases numbered 10, after V lost 1 base and J lost 13 bases. The CDR3 region is CAWSEGTVSLYF. CDR3 bases: TGTGCCTGGAGTGAGGGGACAGTTTCACTCTACTTC.

The genes are TRBV18 and TRBJ1-5; no reliable D call. The germline V and J ends were trimmed by 3 bases and 9 bases, with 9 bases remaining between them. From germline, CDR1 is KGHSH and CDR2 LQKENI. CDR3 length: 12 residues. The CDR3 protein is CASSPSGVPQHF. The CDR3 coding sequence is TGTGCCAGCTCACCTAGTGGGGTGCCCCAGCATTTT.

V is TRBV28 and J is TRBJ1-5, with TRBD1 matching over 7 bases. Unmatched junction bases numbered 7, after V lost 9 bases and J lost 2 bases. The germline V gene encodes CDR1 MDHEN and CDR2 SYDVKM. This CDR3 has 14 amino acids. The CDR3 region has the DNA TGTGCCAGTACAGGGGCGAGTCGCAATCAGCCCCAGCATTTT. Its translation: CASTGASRNQPQHF.

V is TRBV30 and J is TRBJ1-6; D remains unclear. The V end was cut by 1 base, the J end by 5 bases, with 6 bases between. Germline values: CDR1 GTSNPN, CDR2 SVGIG (reference sequence). The CDR3 has 13 residues. CDR3 coding DNA: TGTGCCTGGAGTGCCGGGCATAATTCACCCCTCCACTTT. It codes for CAWSAGHNSPLHF.

This clone was detected only once. In DNA form, the CDR3 reads TGTGCCAGCAGCTTAGGATCGTCGCGGGATACGCAGTATTTT. Translation: CASSLGSSRDTQYF. The chain joins TRBV7-3 to TRBJ2-3; the D is unclear. There are 14 residues in the CDR3. V shed 2 bases and J shed 6 bases, with 12 bases lying between them. Germline loops: CDR1 SGHTA, CDR2 FQGTGA.

In nucleotides, the CDR3 is TGTGCCAGCAGCTTAGCGACAGGGCCCCCCGAGCAGTACTTC. Translated: CASSLATGPPEQYF. The chain couples TRBV7-2 to TRBJ2-7; TRBD1 matches 7 bases. In germline, CDR1 is SGHTA, CDR2 FQGNSA. The ends lost 0 bases at V and 6 bases at J; junction bases unmatched: 5. The CDR3 runs 14 residues.

CDR3 bases: TGCAGCGTTGAACCCAGGGATGGAGGAGAGACCCAGTACTTC. It translates to CSVEPRDGGETQYF. The J gene is TRBJ2-5, the V gene TRBV29-1, with D perhaps matching TRBD1 or TRBD2 (5 bases each). V gave up 2 bases and J gave up 4 bases, with 14 bases separating them. Germline V gene data show CDR1 as SQVTM and CDR2 as ANQGSEA. The CDR3 extends over 14 amino acids. The full variable domain, its missing parts supplied by reference TRBV29-1 and TRBJ2-5, is SAVISQKPSRDICQRGTSLTIQCQVDSQVTMMFWYRQQPGQSLTLIATANQGSEATYESGFVIDKFPISRPNLTFSTLTVSNMSPEDSSIYLCSVEPRDGGETQYFGPGTRLLVL.

The genes are TRBV6-1 and TRBJ1-2; TRBD1 might be the D (5 bases). There are 14 residues in the CDR3. Looked up from germline, CDR1 is MNHNS and CDR2 is SASEGT. V shed 3 bases and J shed 8 bases, with 16 bases lying between them. CDR3 DNA sequence: TGTGCCAGCAGTGATCGCCCCCCCAGGGTCGGCTACACCTTC. This sequence encodes CASSDRPPRVGYTF.

This sequence joins TRBV18 and TRBJ2-2; D is perhaps TRBD2 (5 bases). The CDR3 spans 16 residues. V lost 1 base and J lost 4, with 13 bases in between. Per germline, CDR1 KGHSH and CDR2 LQKENI. In DNA, the CDR3 is TGTGCCAGCTCACCACAGGCTGGACGGGGCACCGGGGAGCTGTTTTTT. Translation: CASSPQAGRGTGELFF.

V gene TRBV10-2 combines with J gene TRBJ1-2, with 7 bases aligning to TRBD1. V lost 8 bases and J lost 7; bases outside the gene matches: 4. Looked up from germline, CDR1 is WSHSY and CDR2 is SAAADI. The CDR3 contains 11 residues. CDR3 bases: TGCGCCAGCGGGACAGTTAGTGGCTACACCTTC. As protein: CASGTVSGYTF.

The chain couples TRBV4-2 to TRBJ1-1; no definite D call. CDR1 is LGHNA and CDR2 is YNFKEQ in the germline V gene. The CDR3 spans 16 residues. Trimming cost V 0 bases and J 1 base, with 12 bases left between them. CDR3 sequence: CASSQDAGDGNTEAFF. The CDR3 DNA reads as TGTGCCAGCAGCCAAGATGCGGGAGACGGGAACACTGAAGCTTTCTTT.

This chain joins TRBV4-1 and TRBJ2-5; D may be TRBD1 or TRBD2 (6 bases each). Germline V gene sequence: CDR1 MGHRA, CDR2 YSYEKL. Trimming took 1 base from V and 1 from J, leaving 13 bases between them. CDR3 length: 16 amino acids. The CDR3 region has the DNA TGCGCCAGCAGCCAAGGGGGGGCGGGTCCCCAAGAGACCCAGTACTTC. This translates into CASSQGGAGPQETQYF.

The chain uses TRBV11-2 and TRBJ1-6; D uncertain. Looked up from germline, CDR1 is SGHAT and CDR2 is FQNNGV. Trimming cost V 0 bases and J 0 bases, with 3 bases left between them. The CDR3 is made up of 15 amino acids. The CDR3 spells CASSLEPSYNSPLHF. In DNA, the CDR3 is TGTGCCAGCAGCTTAGAACCCTCCTATAATTCACCCCTCCACTTT. Full variable domain (rest looked up from reference TRBV11-2 and TRBJ1-6): EAGVAQSPRYKIIEKRQSVAFWCNPISGHATLYWYQQILGQGPKLLIQFQNNGVVDDSQLPKDRFSAERLKGVDSTLKIQPAKLEDSAVYLCASSLEPSYNSPLHFGNGTRLTVT.

The gene calls are TRBV10-1 and TRBJ2-3; tentatively, D is TRBD2 (6 bases). This CDR3 contains 16 residues. The germline CDR1 and CDR2 sequences are WNHNN and SYGVQD (reference sequence). Trimming stripped 2 bases from V and 2 bases from J, with 14 bases between. The CDR3 is CASSEGSADYTDTQYF. In DNA form, the CDR3 reads TGCGCCAGCAGTGAGGGCTCAGCGGACTACACAGATACGCAGTATTTT.

V and J are TRBV7-2 and TRBJ2-5; D call uncertain. Germline CDR1 reads SGHTA; CDR2 reads FQGNSA. Trimming pared 1 base from V and 4 bases from J, leaving 13 bases between. The CDR3 contains 15 residues. As DNA, the CDR3 is TGTGCCAGCAGCTTAGTCTCTGGGGTAGGAGAGACCCAGTACTTC. This encodes CASSLVSGVGETQYF.

The rearrangement links TRBV18 to TRBJ2-1; D could derive from TRBD1 or TRBD2 (5 bases each). V shed 2 bases and J shed 10 bases, with 21 bases lying between them. CDR3 length: 16 residues. Germline-derived CDR1 and CDR2 are KGHSH and LQKENI. As DNA, the CDR3 is TGTGCCAGCTCACCAGCTAGCCTAGTTTCCAGGGACGAGCAGTTCTTC. Protein product: CASSPASLVSRDEQFF. Drawing the rest from reference TRBV18 and TRBJ2-1, the complete variable domain is NAGVMQNPRHLVRRRGQEARLRCSPMKGHSHVYWYRQLPEEGLKFMVYLQKENIIDESGMPKERFSAEFPKEGPSILRIQQVVRGDSAAYFCASSPASLVSRDEQFFGPGTRLTVL.

The chain carries TRBV7-2 and TRBJ1-1, with D hard to call. Germline V gives CDR1 SGHTA, CDR2 FQGNSA. V dropped 2 bases and J dropped 0 bases, with 7 bases sitting between them. The CDR3 contains 14 residues. The DNA of the CDR3 is TGTGCCAGCAGCTTAAGTCAAATGAACACTGAAGCTTTCTTT. Translating gives CASSLSQMNTEAFF. Looking up the rest from reference TRBV7-2 and TRBJ1-1 gives the full variable domain: GAGVSQSPSNKVTEKGKDVELRCDPISGHTALYWYRQSLGQGLEFLIYFQGNSAPDKSGLPSDRFSAERTGGSVSTLTIQRTQQEDSAVYLCASSLSQMNTEAFFGQGTRLTVV.

The V gene is TRBV28, the J gene TRBJ1-1; a weak D match, TRBD1 (6 bases). The CDR3 has 15 amino acids. The V gene lost 5 bases and the J gene lost 0 bases, with 13 bases spanning the gap. Germline V CDR1 and CDR2: MDHEN, SYDVKM. The DNA of the CDR3 is TGTGCCAGCAGTACTCTGGACAGCTTGAACACTGAAGCTTTCTTT. This gives the protein CASSTLDSLNTEAFF.

The count of this clone is one. This rearrangement joins TRBV5-4 to TRBJ1-3, with D uncertain. The germline CDR1 and CDR2 sequences are SGHNT and YYREEE (reference sequence). This CDR3 region has 16 residues. V dropped 4 bases and J dropped 2 bases, with 16 bases sitting between them. CDR3 DNA sequence: TGTGCCAGCAGCCCGGACGGCGCAGGCGCTGGAAACACCATATATTTT. This codes for CASSPDGAGAGNTIYF.

The rearrangement links TRBV2 to TRBJ2-2; 7 positions match TRBD1. Germline V lookup: CDR1 SNHLY, CDR2 FYNNEI. Trimming at V came to 6 bases and at J to 4 bases, leaving 5 bases not matched to a gene. The CDR3 covers 14 residues. The CDR3 bases are TGTGCCAGCAGGGGGTGGACAGGCACCGGGGAGCTGTTTTTT. It specifies CASRGWTGTGELFF.

V gene TRBV6-6 combines with J gene TRBJ2-7; D gene ambiguous. CDR1 MNHNY and CDR2 SVGAGI come from the germline V gene (reference sequence). V was pared by 2 bases and J by 6 bases, with 17 bases between. The CDR3 is 15 amino acids. Written as DNA, the CDR3 is TGTGCCAGCAGTTACGGGCAGACTCCTCTGGCCGAGCAGTACTTC. Translated, it gives CASSYGQTPLAEQYF.

This clone was picked up one time. The V call is TRBV6-2 or TRBV6-3, the J call TRBJ2-2; the match to TRBD1 covers 9 bases. This CDR3 has 16 residues. V was pared by 5 bases and J by 6 bases, with 10 bases of the junction left unmatched. The germline gives CDR1 MNHEY, CDR2 SVGEGT. CDR3 loop: CASSPRDRVGPGELFF. DNA of the CDR3: TGTGCCAGCAGTCCCCGGGACAGGGTTGGGCCCGGGGAGCTGTTTTTT.

This clone was picked up one time. This chain uses TRBV3-1 (or the pseudogene TRBV3-2) with TRBJ1-2; a possible D gene is TRBD1 (5 bases). Germline V gene data show CDR1 as LGHDT and CDR2 as YNNKEL (reference sequence). The CDR3 consists of 15 residues. Trimming stripped 8 bases from V and 0 bases from J, with 16 bases between. The CDR3 DNA reads TGTGCCAGCGGCGGTAGGGACGGATCTAACTATGGCTACACCTTC. It specifies CASGGRDGSNYGYTF.

The chain joins TRBV5-1 to TRBJ2-3, with 7 bases that match TRBD2. Trimming removed 0 bases from V and 1 base from J; junction bases left unmatched: 8. Germline CDR1 reads SGHRS; CDR2 reads YFSETQ. The CDR3 has 17 amino acids. The CDR3 reads CASSLGPRTSGTDTQYF. The CDR3 DNA reads TGCGCCAGCAGCTTGGGCCCTCGAACTAGCGGCACAGATACGCAGTATTTT.

This sequence joins TRBV30 and TRBJ2-1; 8 nucleotides line up with TRBD2. Per germline, CDR1 GTSNPN and CDR2 SVGIG (reference sequence). The junction had 4 bases not matched to a gene; V was cut back by 0 bases and J by 6 bases. The CDR3 covers 14 residues. In DNA, the CDR3 is TGTGCCTGGAGTGTAGGCCTAGCGGGCAATGAGCAGTTCTTC. This encodes CAWSVGLAGNEQFF.

The gene calls are TRBV7-2 and TRBJ1-6; D not resolved. Per the germline V gene, CDR1 is SGHTA and CDR2 is FQGNSA. The CDR3 sequence is 17 residues long. Trimming left V 1 base short and J 0 bases short, with 10 bases between. CDR3 DNA: TGTGCCAGCAGCTTAGGTCACTTCAGCTCCTATAATTCACCCCTCCACTTT. It codes for CASSLGHFSSYNSPLHF.

The chain has TRBV7-2 and TRBJ1-3, with D uncertain. Trimming took 1 base from V and 0 from J, leaving 10 bases between them. CDR3 length: 16 amino acids. The germline CDR1 and CDR2 sequences are SGHTA and FQGNSA. The CDR3 sequence: CASSLVGSSSGNTIYF. Written as DNA, the CDR3 is TGTGCCAGCAGCTTAGTGGGGTCCAGCTCTGGAAACACCATATATTTT.

V and J are TRBV30 and TRBJ1-6; 8 bases match TRBD1. The V gene's germline CDR1 is GTSNPN and CDR2 SVGIG (reference sequence). The V and J ends lost 2 bases and 4 bases, in that order; junction bases with no gene match: 4. CDR3 length equals 15 residues. The CDR3 sequence: CAWSTGGLYNSPLHF. For the CDR3, the DNA is TGTGCCTGGAGTACAGGGGGGCTTTATAATTCACCCCTCCACTTT.

The chain combines TRBV10-2 with TRBJ2-7, with 14 nucleotides matching TRBD2. CDR3 length: 15 amino acids. The germline V gene encodes CDR1 WSHSY and CDR2 SAAADI. The ends lost 6 bases at V and 6 bases at J; junction bases unmatched: 7. The DNA of the CDR3 is TGCGCCAGCAGCCTAGGGACTAGCGGGAGTGTCGAGCAGTACTTC. Translating it yields CASSLGTSGSVEQYF.